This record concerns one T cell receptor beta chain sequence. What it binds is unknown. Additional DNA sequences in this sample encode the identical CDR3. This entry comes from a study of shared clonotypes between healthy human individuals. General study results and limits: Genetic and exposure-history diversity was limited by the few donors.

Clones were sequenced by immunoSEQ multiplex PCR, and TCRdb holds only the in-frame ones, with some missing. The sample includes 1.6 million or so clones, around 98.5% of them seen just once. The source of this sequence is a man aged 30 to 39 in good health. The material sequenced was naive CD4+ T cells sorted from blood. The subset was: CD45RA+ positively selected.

DNA of the CDR3: TGTGCCACCAGCCGCGCGGGCACTGAAGCTTTCTTT. Protein: CATSRAGTEAFF. V usage is TRBV15 and J usage is TRBJ1-1, with D unresolved. The CDR3 runs 12 residues. The germline CDR1 and CDR2 sequences are LNHNV and YYDKDF (reference sequence). With 5 bases removed from V and 4 bases from J, the gap between germline ends came to 8 bases.